This is a list of T cell receptor beta chains from one sample in a study of post-analysis software for immune sequencing data. TCRdb itself ran the PCR reads through MiXCR, one entry per CDR3 protein. The sample shows about 200,000 distinct CDR3 sequences, approximately 29% of them seen only once. The sample consisted of blood. The source is a girl under 18 with multiple sclerosis. Both conserved end residues are part of each CDR3. A D gene is named only where the DNA matches it firmly. Not all rows give a size; the values are once, few, many and, for expanded clones, a class.

V	D	J	size	DNA	CDR3
TRBV2	NA	TRBJ2-1	few	TGTGCCAGCAGTGAAGATCAAGGAGGGTTTAGAAATGAGCAGTTCTTC	CASSEDQGGFRNEQFF
TRBV10-1	TRBD2	TRBJ2-5	NA	TGCGCCAGCAGTGAGGGTACTAGCGGGACCCAAGAGACCCAGTACTTC	CASSEGTSGTQETQYF
TRBV29-1	TRBD2	TRBJ2-3	many	TGCAGCGTTGAATGGCTAGCGGACACAGATACGCAGTATTTT	CSVEWLADTDTQYF
TRBV5-1	NA	TRBJ1-1	NA	TGCGCCAGCAGCACGGACGGAATGAACACTGAAGCTTTCTTT	CASSTDGMNTEAFF
TRBV7-3	TRBD1	TRBJ1-2	NA	TGTGCCAGCAGCCCGGAGCTACAGGGGTCCCTCTATGGCTACACCTTC	CASSPELQGSLYGYTF
TRBV7-2	TRBD2	TRBJ2-4	few	TGTGCCAGCAGCTTGTCAAACTGGGAGGGCCTAGCGGCCAAAAACATTCAGTACTTC	CASSLSNWEGLAAKNIQYF
TRBV7-9	TRBD2	TRBJ2-1	NA	TGTACCAGCAGCCTCGCCCCCGGGACTACGCCTCTAGAAGGGAATGAGCAGTTCTTC	CTSSLAPGTTPLEGNEQFF
TRBV7-3	NA	TRBJ1-1	NA	TGTGCCAGCAGCTTACCCACTGAAGCTTTCTTT	CASSLPTEAFF
TRBV12-3/TRBV12-4	NA	TRBJ2-1	many	TGTGCCAGCAGTCCGACCTTGGACAGCCCGTCGTTCTTC	CASSPTLDSPSFF
TRBV20-1	NA	TRBJ2-5	many	TGCAGTGCTAGATACCTAGCGGAGACCCAGTACTTC	CSARYLAETQYF
TRBV20-1	TRBD2	TRBJ2-1	many	TGCAGTGCTAGAGACCGCGGACTAGCGTTGTTCTTC	CSARDRGLALFF
TRBV11-3	NA	TRBJ2-1	many	TGTGCCAGCAGCAGGCGCGGCCGGCGCGAGCAGTTCTTC	CASSRRGRREQFF
TRBV3-1	TRBD1	TRBJ2-7	many	TGTGCCAGCAGCAAGGGACAGGGCTACGAGCAGTACTTC	CASSKGQGYEQYF
TRBV11-2	TRBD1	TRBJ2-1	few	TGTGCCAGCAGCTTAGCGGGACAGCGGAGTAGCTCCTACAATGAGCAGTTCTTC	CASSLAGQRSSSYNEQFF
TRBV12-3/TRBV12-4	NA	TRBJ1-5	NA	TGTACCAGCAGTTTTAGCAGGCGGAATGATCAGCCCCAGCATTTT	CTSSFSRRNDQPQHF
TRBV12-3/TRBV12-4	NA	TRBJ2-7	many	TGTGCCAGCAGGATCGGGACATACGAGCAGTACTTC	CASRIGTYEQYF
TRBV18	TRBD2	TRBJ2-7	NA	TGTGCCAGCTCACCAATCGGGACTAGCGGGAGTAGGTACGAGCAGTACTTC	CASSPIGTSGSRYEQYF
TRBV5-1	TRBD2	TRBJ2-1	many	TGCGCCAGCAGCTGGGTAGCGGGAAGGCCGGGGAATGAGCAGTTCTTC	CASSWVAGRPGNEQFF
TRBV18	TRBD1	TRBJ1-1	NA	TGTGCCAGCTCACCCCGAAGACAGGGGGAGAACACTGAAGCTTTCTTT	CASSPRRQGENTEAFF
TRBV11-2	TRBD1	TRBJ2-1	NA	TGTGCCAGCCGTAACCGTGGACAGGGGGCATCCTACAATGAGCAGTTCTTC	CASRNRGQGASYNEQFF
TRBV5-6	NA	TRBJ1-5	NA	TGTGCCAGCAGCTTCGGCCTCGGCAATCAGCCCCAGCATTTT	CASSFGLGNQPQHF
TRBV20-1	TRBD1	TRBJ1-1	few	TGCAGTGCTAGCTTCCGGACAGGGGCTGAAGCTTTCTTT	CSASFRTGAEAFF
TRBV5-1	NA	TRBJ1-1	few	TGCGCCAGCAGCTTACAAGGACTGGGGAACACTGAAGCTTTCTTT	CASSLQGLGNTEAFF
TRBV5-1	TRBD2	TRBJ2-7	many	TGCGCCAGCAGCTTGGATACTAGCGGGAGCATGGGCGAGCAGTACTTC	CASSLDTSGSMGEQYF
TRBV4-1	NA	TRBJ1-5	many	TGCGCCAGCAGCCAAGAATGGCAGGCCCAATGGGGCAATCAGCCCCAGCATTTT	CASSQEWQAQWGNQPQHF
TRBV3-1	NA	TRBJ2-7	many	TGTGCCAGCAGCCAAGAGTTGTCGGGCGAGCAGTACTTC	CASSQELSGEQYF
TRBV12-3/TRBV12-4	TRBD1	TRBJ2-5	many	TGTGCCAGCAAAGGGACAGCAGAAGAGACCCAGTACTTC	CASKGTAEETQYF
TRBV19	NA	TRBJ1-6	NA	TGTGCCAGTAGGCCCGGGAGCTCCTATAATTCACCCCTCCACTTT	CASRPGSSYNSPLHF
TRBV12-3/TRBV12-4	TRBD1	TRBJ2-5	many	TGTGCCAGCAGTTTGGGGGACAGGGACAAAGAGACCCAGTACTTC	CASSLGDRDKETQYF
TRBV7-6	NA	TRBJ2-3	many	TGTGCCAGCAGCCGAACATGGGGCTCCACAGATACGCAGTATTTT	CASSRTWGSTDTQYF
TRBV3-1	TRBD1	TRBJ2-7	NA	TGTGCCAGCAGCCAAGGTGGGACAGTCACCTACGAGCAGTACTTC	CASSQGGTVTYEQYF
TRBV6-6	NA	TRBJ2-7	NA	TGTGCCAGTCTTTCGGACCCCCTCTCCTACGAGCAGTACTTC	CASLSDPLSYEQYF
TRBV5-1	NA	TRBJ1-1	NA	TGCGCCAGCAGCTTGGAATGGACGAAGCGGGGGGGCGCTTTCTTT	CASSLEWTKRGGAFF
TRBV15	TRBD1	TRBJ1-2	NA	TGTGCCACCAGCAGAGCGACAGGGTTCTATGGCTACACCTTC	CATSRATGFYGYTF
TRBV7-6	TRBD2	TRBJ2-3	many	TGTGCCAGCAGCTCGACTAGCGTTAGCACAGATACGCAGTATTTT	CASSSTSVSTDTQYF
TRBV29-1	NA	TRBJ2-7	NA	TGCAGCGTCGAAAACCCAAAGCGGGACGAGCAGTACTTC	CSVENPKRDEQYF
TRBV11-2	NA	TRBJ1-1	few	TGTGCCAGCAGCTCCACCGGCGGCAAAGCTTTCTTT	CASSSTGGKAFF
TRBV12-3/TRBV12-4	TRBD2	TRBJ2-1	few	TGTGCCAGTCATGAGGGGCCTAGCGGGAGTGATGAGCAGTTCTTC	CASHEGPSGSDEQFF
TRBV20-1	NA	TRBJ1-1	NA	TGCAGTGCCGATTCGAAAGCTGAAGCTTTCTTT	CSADSKAEAFF
TRBV9	NA	TRBJ2-1	NA	TGTGCCAGCAGCGTTTCTGCGGGCTCCTACAATGAGCAGTTCTTC	CASSVSAGSYNEQFF
TRBV29-1	TRBD2	TRBJ2-7	many	TGCAGCGCCGAAGGACTAGCGGGCGGCTACGAGCAGTACTTC	CSAEGLAGGYEQYF
TRBV29-1	NA	TRBJ2-7	many	TGCAGCGCCGTGCCGGCGACGAGCTCCTACGAGCAGTACTTC	CSAVPATSSYEQYF
TRBV7-9	TRBD1	TRBJ1-6	NA	TGTGCCAGCAGCCAAGGGACAGGGGGGTCACCCCCCCACTTT	CASSQGTGGSPPHF
TRBV5-6	NA	TRBJ2-1	few	TGTGCCAGCAGCTTGGGGGGACAAGCGTACAATGGGCAGTTCTTC	CASSLGGQAYNGQFF
TRBV2	NA	TRBJ2-3	many	TGTGCCAGCAGCACCACAGATACGCAGTATTTT	CASSTTDTQYF
TRBV7-2	TRBD1	TRBJ1-4	once	TGTGCCAGCAGCTTGGACAGGAGTCGTGAAAAACTGTTTTTT	CASSLDRSREKLFF
TRBV6-2/TRBV6-3	TRBD1	TRBJ1-6	NA	TGTGCCGCAGGGGCAGGGGGCTTAAATTCACCCCTCCACTTT	CAAGAGGLNSPLHF
TRBV5-1	NA	TRBJ2-1	many	TGCGCCAGCAGCTTGGGGGGGAACCGGGGACGCTACAATGAGCAGTTCTTC	CASSLGGNRGRYNEQFF
TRBV6-5	TRBD2	TRBJ2-1	few	TGTGCCAGCAGTTACGAAGCAGCGGGGCAGAATGAGCAGTTCTTC	CASSYEAAGQNEQFF
TRBV20-1	TRBD2	TRBJ2-5	NA	TGCAGTGCCAGACTAGCGGGGGTGATGGAGACCCAGTACTTC	CSARLAGVMETQYF